Below are 7 T cell receptor beta chains sequenced from a single sample in a study of CD8+ T cells in alopecia areata. Treatment of the sample: oral pan-JAK inhibitor, 5-10 mg twice daily. RNA, once extracted, was reverse transcribed into cDNA for use as the sequencing template. The repertoire was sequenced with immunoSEQ multiplex PCR; TCRdb's copy has only in-frame clones and lacks some. The sample shows approximately 190,000 clones, 58% of them seen only once. The sequencing used CD4+ T cells sorted from blood, collected at week 24, from a patient treated with tofacitinib. The source of these receptors is a human donor with alopecia areata.

This clone was seen a few times. V is TRBV4-1 and J is TRBJ2-7, with 9 bases lining up with TRBD1. CDR3 length: 18 residues. J was trimmed by 0 bases and V by 0 bases; bases with no gene match: 9. The germline V gene encodes CDR1 MGHRA and CDR2 YSYEKL. CDR3 nucleotides: TGCGCCAGCAGCCAAGATCCCCGGACAGGGGCAACCTCCTACGAGCAGTACTTC. Protein product: CASSQDPRTGATSYEQYF.

V and J are TRBV18 and TRBJ1-6, with D tentatively TRBD1 (6 bases). Deletions cut 4 bases from V and 9 bases from J, with 22 bases between. The germline V gene encodes CDR1 KGHSH and CDR2 LQKENI. This CDR3 is 17 amino acids long. The CDR3 loop is CASSLQPPRGAGSPLHF. The CDR3 DNA follows: TGTGCCAGCTCACTCCAGCCGCCCCGGGGGGCTGGTTCACCCCTCCACTTT. Full variable domain (outside the CDR3, taken from reference TRBV18 and TRBJ1-6): NAGVMQNPRHLVRRRGQEARLRCSPMKGHSHVYWYRQLPEEGLKFMVYLQKENIIDESGMPKERFSAEFPKEGPSILRIQQVVRGDSAAYFCASSLQPPRGAGSPLHFGNGTRLTVT.

This clone was seen only a few times. The V gene is TRBV5-4, the J gene TRBJ2-3; tentative D call: TRBD1 (6 bases). V was shortened by 4 bases and J by 1 base, with 13 bases between the two germline ends. CDR1 is SGHNT and CDR2 is YYREEE in the germline V gene (reference sequence). CDR3 size: 15 residues. Written as DNA, the CDR3 is TGTGCCAGCAGCACAGGAGAGGGGGGCACAGATACGCAGTATTTT. As protein: CASSTGEGGTDTQYF. Combining the CDR3 with reference TRBV5-4 and TRBJ2-3 gives the whole variable domain ETGVTQSPTHLIKTRGQQVTLRCSSQSGHNTVSWYQQALGQGPQFIFQYYREEENGRGNFPPRFSGLQFPNYSSELNVNALELDDSALYLCASSTGEGGTDTQYFGPGTRLTVL.

This chain connects TRBV23-1 to TRBJ1-1; D gene ambiguous. TRBV23-1 is reported as an ORF; its role is uncertain. The CDR3 is 14 amino acids. Trimming cost V 4 bases and J 1 base, with 10 bases left between them. CDR3 in DNA: TGCGCCAGCAGTCCCTCGGCCGAGAACACTGAAGCTTTCTTT. Translated, it gives CASSPSAENTEAFF.

This chain uses TRBV5-1 with TRBJ2-5, with a tentative D call TRBD2 (6 bases). From germline, CDR1 is SGHRS and CDR2 YFSETQ. Trimming stripped 0 bases from V and 1 base from J, with 13 bases between. This CDR3 spans 16 amino acids. CDR3 sequence reads: CASSLAKGGSQETQYF. Here the CDR3 DNA reads TGCGCCAGCAGCTTGGCTAAAGGAGGGTCCCAAGAGACCCAGTACTTC.

Regarding this clone: A junction end diverges from the germline sequence, so it may reflect a read error. The chain joins TRBV29-1 to TRBJ1-5; possibly TRBD1 for D (5 bases). CDR3 size: 13 residues. CDR1 and CDR2 from the germline V gene are SQVTM and ANQGSEA. The CDR3 region is CIQGIVGNQPQHF. CDR3 DNA: TGTATTCAGGGAATCGTAGGCAATCAGCCCCAGCATTTT.

V and J are TRBV5-6 and TRBJ1-1; D gene unclear. The germline V gene has CDR1 SGHDT and CDR2 YYEEEE. The CDR3 length is 12 residues. The V gene lost 3 bases and the J gene lost 4 bases, with 7 bases spanning the gap. The CDR3 sequence: CASSSGVTEAFF. The CDR3 DNA reads TGTGCCAGCAGCTCCGGCGTCACTGAAGCTTTCTTT. Full variable domain (outside the CDR3, taken from reference TRBV5-6 and TRBJ1-1): DAGVTQSPTHLIKTRGQQVTLRCSPKSGHDTVSWYQQALGQGPQFIFQYYEEEERQRGNFPDRFSGHQFPNYSSELNVNALLLGDSALYLCASSSGVTEAFFGQGTRLTVV.